The 16 T cell receptor beta chains in this list originate from one sample, sequenced in a study of shared clonotypes between healthy human individuals. Here immunoSEQ multiplex PCR was the method, and the copy in TCRdb shows in-frame clones only, minus some. The repertoire holds roughly 2.5 million clones, over 85% seen once, with roughly 0.15% in the top ten. Sequencing input: naive CD4+ T cells sorted from blood. The subset denotes: CD45RA+ positively selected. The receptors stem from a man younger than 35 in good health.

V usage is TRBV6-5 and J usage is TRBJ1-1, with 10 positions matching TRBD1. Germline V gene sequence: CDR1 MNHEY, CDR2 SVGAGI. The CDR3 is made up of 12 amino acids. V was clipped by 6 bases and J by 12 bases; unmatched bases: 7. As DNA, the CDR3 is TGTGCCAGCAGCCGTGCGGGACAGGGGTCTTTCTTT. It codes for CASSRAGQGSFF.

V and J are TRBV28 and TRBJ1-6; D remains unclear. The CDR3 runs 17 residues. Looked up from germline, CDR1 is MDHEN and CDR2 is SYDVKM. V lost 4 bases to trimming and J lost 9 bases, with 22 bases between them. The CDR3 loop is CASSSHSPTQYGSPLHF. The CDR3 DNA reads TGTGCCAGCAGTTCACATTCACCTACCCAATACGGTTCACCCCTCCACTTT. The full variable domain, rest sourced from reference TRBV28 and TRBJ1-6, is DVKVTQSSRYLVKRTGEKVFLECVQDMDHENMFWYRQDPGLGLRLIYFSYDVKMKEKGDIPEGYSVSREKKERFSLILESASTNQTSMYLCASSSHSPTQYGSPLHFGNGTRLTVT.

The V call is TRBV6-6, the J call TRBJ2-7; 7 positions match TRBD1. Germline assignment: CDR1 MNHNY and CDR2 SVGAGI (reference sequence). This CDR3 contains 14 residues. V dropped 2 bases and J dropped 2; count of bases not matched to a gene: 3. The CDR3 DNA sequence: TGTGCCAGCAGTTACGTCACAGGGGCCTACGAGCAGTACTTC. Its protein product is CASSYVTGAYEQYF.

The chain has TRBV11-2 and TRBJ2-1; D uncertain. The germline CDR1 and CDR2 sequences are SGHAT and FQNNGV. V dropped 3 bases and J dropped 3 bases, with 9 bases sitting between them. The CDR3 spans 14 residues. The CDR3 spells CASSLDPYYNEQFF. Written as DNA, the CDR3 is TGTGCCAGCAGCTTGGACCCATACTACAATGAGCAGTTCTTC.

V gene TRBV6-5 combines with J gene TRBJ2-2, with D possibly being TRBD1 (6 bases). Between the trimmed V and J ends, which lost 6 bases and 1 base, there was a span of 12 bases. CDR1 and CDR2 from the germline V gene are MNHEY and SVGAGI. CDR3 size: 15 residues. The CDR3 bases are TGTGCCAGCAGAGAACCGGGACAGAACACCGGGGAGCTGTTTTTT. It translates to CASREPGQNTGELFF.

The chain combines TRBV10-2 with TRBJ2-7, with 7 bases fitting TRBD2. Germline values: CDR1 WSHSY, CDR2 SAAADI. The V gene end was trimmed by 9 bases and the J gene end by 2 bases; junction bases not matched to a gene: 7. CDR3 length: 13 residues. CDR3 loop: CASLSGGAYEQYF. The CDR3 DNA sequence: TGCGCCAGTCTATCGGGAGGAGCCTACGAGCAGTACTTC.

Concerning this clone itself: Additional DNA sequences in this sample encode the identical CDR3. This chain joins TRBV18 and TRBJ2-7, with TRBD1 identical over 12 bases. This CDR3 spans 14 amino acids. The V gene end was trimmed by 3 bases and the J gene end by 4 bases; junction bases not matched to a gene: 1. Per the germline V gene, CDR1 is KGHSH and CDR2 is LQKENI. CDR3 nucleotide sequence: TGTGCCAGCTCACCGGGACAGGGGGCTTACGAGCAGTACTTC. Translating gives CASSPGQGAYEQYF.

V gene TRBV5-1 combines with J gene TRBJ2-1; 7 positions match TRBD1. CDR1 SGHRS and CDR2 YFSETQ come from the germline V gene. Unmatched junction bases numbered 13, after V lost 3 bases and J lost 10 bases. The CDR3 is 15 residues long. CDR3 sequence: CASSSLDRQGDEQFF. DNA of the CDR3: TGCGCCAGCAGCTCACTAGATCGACAGGGTGACGAGCAGTTCTTC.

The V gene is TRBV5-1, the J gene TRBJ2-1, with 8 nucleotides matching TRBD2. The CDR3 is made up of 14 amino acids. Unmatched junction bases numbered 3, after V lost 5 bases and J lost 2 bases. The V gene's germline CDR1 is SGHRS and CDR2 YFSETQ. The CDR3 region has the DNA TGCGCCAGCAGTGACGGGGGGGCCTACAATGAGCAGTTCTTC. Residues: CASSDGGAYNEQFF.

CDR3 region: CASSPQSLFSGNTIYF. DNA for the CDR3: TGCGCCAGCAGCCCACAGAGTTTGTTCTCTGGAAACACCATATATTTT. The chain recombines TRBV5-1 with TRBJ1-3; D not certain. This CDR3 region has 16 residues. Germline V CDR1 and CDR2: SGHRS, YFSETQ. Trimming removed 4 bases at V and 0 bases at J, with 14 bases between.

This chain links TRBV6-1 with TRBJ2-4; TRBD2 matches 8 bases. The V gene's germline CDR1 is MNHNS and CDR2 SASEGT. J was trimmed by 3 bases and V by 5 bases; bases with no gene match: 6. This CDR3 spans 15 amino acids. CDR3 in DNA: TGTGCCAGCAGTTGGACCCGGGAGGGCAAAAACATTCAGTACTTC. It encodes CASSWTREGKNIQYF.

The chain combines TRBV5-1 with TRBJ2-7; D is possibly TRBD2 (5 bases). CDR3 size: 13 residues. Trimming took 2 bases from V and 5 from J, leaving 11 bases between them. Germline CDR1 is SGHRS and CDR2 is YFSETQ. CDR3: CASSFGKSNEQYF. Written as DNA, the CDR3 is TGCGCCAGCAGCTTCGGGAAAAGTAACGAGCAGTACTTC. The whole variable domain, remainder taken from reference TRBV5-1 and TRBJ2-7, is KAGVTQTPRYLIKTRGQQVTLSCSPISGHRSVSWYQQTPGQGLQFLFEYFSETQRNKGNFPGRFSGRQFSNSRSEMNVSTLELGDSALYLCASSFGKSNEQYFGPGTRLTVT.

This clone was observed once. The chain employs TRBV30 and TRBJ2-7, with a weak D call TRBD1 (5 bases). Germline CDR1 reads GTSNPN; CDR2 reads SVGIG (reference sequence). The V end lost 3 bases, the J end lost 2 bases, and 11 bases lay between the germline ends. CDR3 length: 13 amino acids. CDR3 nucleotides: TGTGCCTGGAGCCAAACAGGAACCTACGAGCAGTACTTC. Amino acids: CAWSQTGTYEQYF.

A word on this clone: The same CDR3 arises from other DNA sequences in this sample as well. The V and J genes are TRBV9 and TRBJ2-5; TRBD1 is a possible D gene (5 bases). The germline CDR1 and CDR2 sequences are SGDLS and YYNGEE. V was shortened by 1 base and J by 5 bases, with 9 bases between the two germline ends. This CDR3 has 13 amino acids. The CDR3 DNA sequence: TGTGCCAGCAGCGTACAGGGCTGGGAGACCCAGTACTTC. This translates into CASSVQGWETQYF.

V and J are TRBV9 and TRBJ2-3, with D perhaps TRBD1 or TRBD2 (6 bases each). The CDR3 loop spans 16 amino acids. Trimming shortened V by 4 bases and J by 0 bases, and 15 bases separated the two germline ends. Germline values: CDR1 SGDLS, CDR2 YYNGEE. This CDR3 is CASSLGGGESTDTQYF. The CDR3 DNA follows: TGTGCCAGCAGCCTCGGGGGCGGGGAAAGCACAGATACGCAGTATTTT. The entire variable domain, with the rest obtained from reference TRBV9 and TRBJ2-3, is as follows: DSGVTQTPKHLITATGQRVTLRCSPRSGDLSVYWYQQSLDQGLQFLIQYYNGEERAKGNILERFSAQQFPDLHSELNLSSLELGDSALYFCASSLGGGESTDTQYFGPGTRLTVL.

As concerns this clone: The same CDR3 is also encoded by other DNA sequences in this sample. The chain combines TRBV7-2 with TRBJ2-2; the D is unclear. CDR1 is SGHTA, CDR2 FQGNSA, per germline. The V gene lost 1 base and the J gene lost 6 bases, with 9 bases spanning the gap. The CDR3 runs 14 residues. The CDR3 region has the DNA TGTGCCAGCAGCTTAGTACGTGGGGCCGGGGAGCTGTTTTTT. Its protein product is CASSLVRGAGELFF.